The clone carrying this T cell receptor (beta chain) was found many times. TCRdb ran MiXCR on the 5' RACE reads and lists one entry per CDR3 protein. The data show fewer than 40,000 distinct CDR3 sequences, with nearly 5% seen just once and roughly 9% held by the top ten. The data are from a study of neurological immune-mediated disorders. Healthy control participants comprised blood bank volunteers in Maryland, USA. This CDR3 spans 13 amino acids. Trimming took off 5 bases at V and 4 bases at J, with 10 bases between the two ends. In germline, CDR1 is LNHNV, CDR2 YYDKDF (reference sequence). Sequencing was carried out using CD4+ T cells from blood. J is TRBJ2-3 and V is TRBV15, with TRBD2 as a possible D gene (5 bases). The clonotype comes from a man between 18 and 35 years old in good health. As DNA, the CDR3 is TGTGCCACCAGCCGGGGTGTGTCAGATACGCAGTATTTT. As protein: CATSRGVSDTQYF.